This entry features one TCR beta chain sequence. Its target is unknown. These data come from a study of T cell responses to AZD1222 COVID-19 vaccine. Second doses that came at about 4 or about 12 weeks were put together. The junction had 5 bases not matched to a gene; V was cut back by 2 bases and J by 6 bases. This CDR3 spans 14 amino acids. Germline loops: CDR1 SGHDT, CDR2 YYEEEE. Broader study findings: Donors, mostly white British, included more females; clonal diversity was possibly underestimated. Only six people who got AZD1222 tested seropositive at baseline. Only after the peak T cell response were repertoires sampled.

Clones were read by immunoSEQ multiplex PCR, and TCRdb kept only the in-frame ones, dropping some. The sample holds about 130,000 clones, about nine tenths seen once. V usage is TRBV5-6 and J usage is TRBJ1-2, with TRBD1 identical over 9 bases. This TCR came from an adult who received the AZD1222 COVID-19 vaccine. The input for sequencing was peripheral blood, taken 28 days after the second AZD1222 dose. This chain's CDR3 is CASSFNRGRNGYTF. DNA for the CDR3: TGTGCCAGCAGCTTCAACAGGGGGCGAAATGGCTACACCTTC.